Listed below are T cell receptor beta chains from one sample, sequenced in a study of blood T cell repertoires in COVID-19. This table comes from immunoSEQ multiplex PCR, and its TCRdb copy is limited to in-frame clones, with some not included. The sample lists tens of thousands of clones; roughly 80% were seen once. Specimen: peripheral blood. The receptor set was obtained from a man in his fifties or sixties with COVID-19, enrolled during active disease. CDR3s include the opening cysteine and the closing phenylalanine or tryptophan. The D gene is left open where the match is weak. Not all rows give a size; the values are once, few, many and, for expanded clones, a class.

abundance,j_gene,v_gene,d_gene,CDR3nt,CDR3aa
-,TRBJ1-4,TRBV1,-,TGCACCAGCAGCCAAGATAAGCGAAGGGCAGGGGATAATGAAAAACTGTTTTTT,CTSSQDKRRAGDNEKLFF
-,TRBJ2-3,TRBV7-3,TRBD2,TGTGCCAGCAGCTTAATGGGGCGGGGGAATACAGATACGCAGTATTTT,CASSLMGRGNTDTQYF
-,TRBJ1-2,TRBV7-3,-,TGTGCCAGCAGCTCAGGGGCCCTTCGAGACCATAAACTACCCTACACCTTC,CASSSGALRDHKLPYTF
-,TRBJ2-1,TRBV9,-,TGTGCCAGCAGCGTAGCTCCCTTCCGTGATGAGCAGTTCTTC,CASSVAPFRDEQFF
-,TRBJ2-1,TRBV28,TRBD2,TGTGCCAGCAGTTTATCAGAGCGGGGCCTTTACAATGAGCAGTTCTTC,CASSLSERGLYNEQFF
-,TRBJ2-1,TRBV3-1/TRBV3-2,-,TGTGCCAGCAGCCTCCTGGGAGTTTCCGGCAATGAGCAGTTCTTC,CASSLLGVSGNEQFF
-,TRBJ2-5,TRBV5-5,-,TGTGCCAGCAGCCTGTACCAAGAGACCCAGTACTTC,CASSLYQETQYF
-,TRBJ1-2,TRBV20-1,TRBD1,TGCAGTGCTCAACAGGGGAACGGCTACACCTTC,CSAQQGNGYTF
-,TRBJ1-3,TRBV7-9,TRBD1,TGTGCCAGCAGCTTAAGGGGGCCATGGGACACCATATATTTT,CASSLRGPWDTIYF
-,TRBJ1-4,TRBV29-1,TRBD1,TGCAGCGTGGGGACAGTTTTTTCTCAAAAACTGTTTTTT,CSVGTVFSQKLFF
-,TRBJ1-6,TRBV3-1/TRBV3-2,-,TGTGCCAGCAGCCAAGGCAGGGGTGGTTCACCCCTCCACTTT,CASSQGRGGSPLHF
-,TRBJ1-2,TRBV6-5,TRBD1,TGTGCCAGCAGTAGATCTCAGGGGGTCTATGGCTACACCTTC,CASSRSQGVYGYTF
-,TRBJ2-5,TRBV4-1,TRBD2,TGCGCCAGCAGCCAAGATATGGGACTAGCGGGGGGGCAAGAGACCCAGTACTTC,CASSQDMGLAGGQETQYF
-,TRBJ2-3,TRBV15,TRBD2,TGTGCCACCAGCAGAGATATCACTAGCGGGAGTTCAGATACGCAGTATTTT,CATSRDITSGSSDTQYF
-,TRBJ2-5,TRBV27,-,TGTGCCAGCAGTTTCTGCCAAGAGACCCAGTACTTC,CASSFCQETQYF
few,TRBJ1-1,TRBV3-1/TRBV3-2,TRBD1,TGTGCCAGCAGCAACAGGGGACGGGGCACTGAAGCTTTCTTT,CASSNRGRGTEAFF
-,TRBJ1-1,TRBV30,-,TGTGCCTGGAGTGTACAAAAGAACACTGAAGCTTTCTTT,CAWSVQKNTEAFF
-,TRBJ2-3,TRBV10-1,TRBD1,TGCGCCAGTTCGACAGGGAGCTCTGCAGATACGCAGTATTTT,CASSTGSSADTQYF
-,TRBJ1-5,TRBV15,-,TGTGCCACCAGCAGACAGGGCTACAATCAGCCCCAGCATTTT,CATSRQGYNQPQHF
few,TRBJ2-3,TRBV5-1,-,TGCGCCAGCAGCGCTAGCGTGGTTTCAGATACGCAGTATTTT,CASSASVVSDTQYF
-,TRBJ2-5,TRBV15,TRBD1,TGTGCCACCAGCAGGGACAGGGATCAGACCCAGTACTTC,CATSRDRDQTQYF
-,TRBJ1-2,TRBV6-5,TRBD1,TGTGCCAGCAGTACGGGGGACAGTGAAAACTATGGCTACACCTTC,CASSTGDSENYGYTF
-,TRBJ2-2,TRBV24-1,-,TGTGCCACCCGCCGTGGCACGAACACCGGGGAGCTGTTTTTT,CATRRGTNTGELFF
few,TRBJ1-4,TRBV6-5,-,TGTGCCAGCAGTTACTCCGGACATGAACTGTTTTTT,CASSYSGHELFF
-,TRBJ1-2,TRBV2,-,TGTGCCAGCCGAACAGACGACTATGGCTACACCTTC,CASRTDDYGYTF
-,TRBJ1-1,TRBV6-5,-,TGTGCCAGCAGCGCAGGGGATTCGAGCGGCGAAGCTTTCTTT,CASSAGDSSGEAFF
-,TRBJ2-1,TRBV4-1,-,TGCGCCAGCAGCCAAGACGGGACTCGCTGGGGGAATGAGCAGTTCTTC,CASSQDGTRWGNEQFF
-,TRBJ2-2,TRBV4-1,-,TGCGCCAGCAGCTTCTACACCGGGGAGCTGTTTTTT,CASSFYTGELFF
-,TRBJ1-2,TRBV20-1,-,TGCAGTGCTAGTTTGCGGGCCGGCGAGTATGGCTACACCTTC,CSASLRAGEYGYTF
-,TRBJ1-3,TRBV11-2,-,TGTGCCAGCCGCGATGGGCCCGGAAACACCATATATTTT,CASRDGPGNTIYF
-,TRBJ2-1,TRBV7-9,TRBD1,TGTGCCCCCGGCCCGAGGGGACAGGGAGACGATGAGCAGTTCTTC,CAPGPRGQGDDEQFF
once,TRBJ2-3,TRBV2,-,TGTGCCAGCAGTTACACAGATACGCAGTATTTT,CASSYTDTQYF
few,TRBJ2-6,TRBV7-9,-,TGTGCCAGCAGCCGAACCGGACTCCCTGGCTCTGGGGCCAACGTCCTGACTTTC,CASSRTGLPGSGANVLTF
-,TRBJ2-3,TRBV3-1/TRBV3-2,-,TGTGCCAGCAGCCCACCCTATGGAGACAGACTTCATCCAGATACGCAGTATTTT,CASSPPYGDRLHPDTQYF
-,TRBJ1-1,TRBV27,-,TGTGCCAGCAGCGGAGGGGCAGATGGGACTGAAGCTTTCTTT,CASSGGADGTEAFF
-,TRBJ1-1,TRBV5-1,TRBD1,TGCGCCAGCAGCGTGGACAGGGGGTACGAAGCTTTCTTT,CASSVDRGYEAFF
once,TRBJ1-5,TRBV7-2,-,TGTGCCAGCAGCACCCGACAGCACAATCAGCCCCAGCATTTT,CASSTRQHNQPQHF
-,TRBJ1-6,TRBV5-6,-,TGTGCCAGCAGCTTGGAAGGTGGGCCCGGTAATTCACCCCTCCACTTT,CASSLEGGPGNSPLHF
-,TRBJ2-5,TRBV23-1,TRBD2,TGCGCCAGCAGTAGGACTAGACGGGCCCCCCAAGAGACCCAGTACTTC,CASSRTRRAPQETQYF
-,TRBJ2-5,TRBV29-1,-,TGCAGCGTTTCTTACCTAGCGCAACCCCAAGAGACCCAGTACTTC,CSVSYLAQPQETQYF
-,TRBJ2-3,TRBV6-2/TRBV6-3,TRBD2,TGTGCCAGCAGTTATTGCAAATTGCGGGGGAGCCTCTGCACAGATACGCAGTATTTT,CASSYCKLRGSLCTDTQYF
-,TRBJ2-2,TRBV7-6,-,TGTGCCAGCAGCCCACGCCAGTATCCCACAGGGATCCATGGGACCGGGGAGCTGTTTTTT,CASSPRQYPTGIHGTGELFF
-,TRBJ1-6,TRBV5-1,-,TGCGCCAGCAGGTTTAACCGGGACAACGATGGAACCTATAATTCACCCCTCCACTTT,CASRFNRDNDGTYNSPLHF
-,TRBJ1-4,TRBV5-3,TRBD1,TGTGCCAGAAGCTCAGACCGAACCCGGGACAGGGGGTTTGGTAATGAAAAACTGTTTTTT,CARSSDRTRDRGFGNEKLFF
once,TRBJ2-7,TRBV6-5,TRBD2,TGTGCCAGCAGTCAACGCCAACCCCCACTAGCGCACGAGTACTTC,CASSQRQPPLAHEYF
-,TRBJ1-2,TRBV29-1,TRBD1,TGCAGCGTTGAAGACCGGGACAGGGCTGGCTACACCTTC,CSVEDRDRAGYTF
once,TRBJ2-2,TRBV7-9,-,TGTGCCAGCAGCTCTAATCCTAGAGACACCGGGGAGCTGTTTTTT,CASSSNPRDTGELFF
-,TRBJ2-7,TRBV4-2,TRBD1,TGTGCCAGCAGCCAAGATTGGGGACAGGGCTACGAGCAGTACTTC,CASSQDWGQGYEQYF
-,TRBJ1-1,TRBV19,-,TGTGCCAGTAGTATCCGCGCGGGGAGCACTGAAGCTTTCTTT,CASSIRAGSTEAFF
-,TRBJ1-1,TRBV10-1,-,TGCGCCAGCAGTGATGGTGGGACAACTGAAGCTTTCTTT,CASSDGGTTEAFF